The rows below give T cell receptor beta chains drawn from one sample of a study of cytomegalovirus exposure and HLA in healthy donors. Libraries were prepared by immunoSEQ multiplex PCR; TCRdb keeps only in-frame clonotypes and omits some of them. Altogether nearly 200,000 clones are present, about four fifths being singletons, with the ten largest covering approximately 0.4%. The source material was PBMCs. The receptor source for this set is a male donor in good health and CMV-seropositive. Each CDR3 is given with its conserved first and last residue.

j_gene,len,v_gene,CDR3aa
TRBJ2-7,15,TRBV10-3,CAISESWGQSYEQYF
TRBJ2-1,13,TRBV15,CATSGRLTGEQFF
TRBJ1-1,14,TRBV7-8,CASSLAGRDLKAFF
TRBJ2-2,16,TRBV19,CASSMNSGGAAGELFF
TRBJ1-4,15,TRBV5-5,CASSSQGAFNEKLFF
TRBJ2-3,16,TRBV9,CASNEGQGLSTDTQYF
TRBJ2-7,12,TRBV10-2,CASSLGQYEQYF
TRBJ2-2,15,TRBV19,CASSINRGRSGELFF
TRBJ2-7,16,TRBV7-8,CASSVTPDRERYEQYF
TRBJ1-2,17,TRBV9,CASSASTGASWGYGYTF
TRBJ1-2,13,TRBV18,CASSPDRGRSYTF
TRBJ2-5,14,TRBV19,CASSIAGGLETQYF
TRBJ2-3,15,TRBV7-8,CASSPHQGPRYGQYF